This TCR beta chain was captured in a study of cytomegalovirus exposure and HLA in healthy donors. CDR3 size: 15 residues. With V trimmed by 5 bases and J by 1 base, 9 bases remained unmatched. The V gene's germline CDR1 is SGHDT and CDR2 YYEEEE. Study results and caveats: With further analysis later on, most CMV-associated TCR beta chains appeared HLA-restricted. Exclusion as indistinguishable affected some V segments, including TRBV6-2 and TRBV6-3. Cytomegalovirus association was listed for about 150 TCR beta chains.

This clone was counted a few times. Its target is unknown. The PCR employed 60 Vbeta primers together with 13 Jbeta primers. Using immunoSEQ multiplex PCR, the repertoire was profiled, and TCRdb retains in-frame clones only, with some absent. The sample contains 97,000 or so clones, 80% to 90% of which appear only once. The TCR sequence derives from a man aged 35 to 55 in good health and CMV-seronegative. This chain joins TRBV5-6 and TRBJ2-7, with 7 bases matching TRBD2. The sample comprised PBMCs. The CDR3 region has the DNA TGTGCCAGCAGTATGACCCCCGGGAGGTCCTACGAGCAGTACTTC. Translating it yields CASSMTPGRSYEQYF.